The 21 T cell receptor beta chains below all came from one sample that was sequenced in a study of early T cells in non-severe SARS-CoV-2 infection (dated by TCRdb to the early 2020s). The library was built by means of 5' RACE. The reads were generated on a NextSeq 500. TCRdb passed the public sequencing reads through fastp at Q25 and MiXCR, retaining productive beta sequences. Under each unique CDR3 protein, matching rows form one entry showing the most common genes and DNA. The sample yields roughly 60,000 distinct CDR3 sequences; about 8.4% were counted once. The leading ten clones occupy about 3.3% of the sample. Sequenced sample: whole blood. The receptors derive from an adult who was a healthcare worker with PCR-confirmed SARS-CoV-2 infection or an uninfected control (not recorded which).

This clonotype showed up just a few times. The rearrangement joins TRBV20-1 to TRBJ2-2; no definite D call. CDR3 length: 14 amino acids. Germline loops: CDR1 DFQATT, CDR2 SNEGSKA (reference sequence). V dropped 6 bases and J dropped 1 base, with 12 bases sitting between them. As DNA, the CDR3 is TGCAGTGCCGCCGGGCCTCGGAACACCGGGGAGCTGTTTTTT. Its protein product is CSAAGPRNTGELFF.

This clonotype appeared a few times. The gene calls are TRBV27 and TRBJ2-7; 11 positions match TRBD2. V trimming: 8 bases; J trimming: 2 bases; junction bases outside the gene matches: 5. This CDR3 has 14 amino acids. Germline assignment: CDR1 MNHEY and CDR2 SMNVEV (reference sequence). The DNA for the CDR3 is TGTGCCAGCGGTCGACTAGCGGGACCCTACGAGCAGTACTTC. Translation gives CASGRLAGPYEQYF.

This clonotype was seen a handful of times. The CDR3 sequence: CSVTIGSYDTQYF. The CDR3 coding sequence is TGCAGTGTCACCATAGGGAGCTATGATACGCAGTATTTT. The chain joins TRBV20-1 to TRBJ2-3; weak D call: TRBD2 (5 bases). Germline assignment: CDR1 DFQATT and CDR2 SNEGSKA (reference sequence). The CDR3 loop spans 13 amino acids. V was trimmed by 7 bases and J by 6 bases, leaving 17 bases between them.

A few counts support this clonotype. V is TRBV29-1 and J is TRBJ2-3; D is possibly TRBD2 (5 bases). Germline V gene data show CDR1 as SQVTM and CDR2 as ANQGSEA. This CDR3 contains 14 residues. Deletions cut 6 bases from V and 0 bases from J, with 13 bases between. CDR3 DNA: TGCAGCGTCCTGGACTTATCTAGCACAGATACGCAGTATTTT. Encoded protein: CSVLDLSSTDTQYF.

This clonotype was observed a few times. The junction and the germline gene differ at one end; a read error may be behind it. The rearrangement uses TRBV3-1 and TRBJ1-3; D gene unclear. Per germline, CDR1 LGHDT and CDR2 YNNKEL (reference sequence). The CDR3 is 14 residues long. Written as DNA, the CDR3 is TGTGCCAGCAGTTCTTTCAGTTCTGAAAACACCATATATTTT. Translated: CASSSFSSENTIYF.

Ten or more counts support this clonotype. CDR3 residues: CASGRTGQGENEQFF. CDR3 bases: TGTGCTAGTGGCCGCACGGGACAGGGTGAAAATGAGCAGTTCTTC. The rearrangement links TRBV12-5 to TRBJ2-1; 9 bases map to TRBD1. The CDR3 length is 15 residues. Germline V gene lookup returns CDR1 LGHNT and CDR2 FRNRAP. The junction had 10 bases not matched to a gene; V was cut back by 6 bases and J by 7 bases.

This clonotype occurred a few times. This chain joins TRBV7-6 and TRBJ1-1, with unresolved D. Germline-derived CDR1 and CDR2 are SGHVS and FNYEAQ. Trimming removed 5 bases at V and 5 bases at J, with 12 bases between. The CDR3 has 13 amino acids. CDR3 coding DNA: TGTGCCAGCAGCCCGACCCGCGGTACTGAAGCTTTCTTT. Residues: CASSPTRGTEAFF.

This clonotype was counted only a few times. The rearrangement uses TRBV20-1 and TRBJ2-3, with 9 bases matching TRBD2. CDR1 DFQATT and CDR2 SNEGSKA come from the germline V gene (reference sequence). Losses at the gene ends were 0 bases for V and 2 bases for J; bases not matched to a gene: 6. This CDR3 has 16 amino acids. The CDR3 loop reads CSARDLLAGLTDTQYF. In nucleotides, the CDR3 is TGCAGTGCTAGAGATTTACTAGCGGGTCTCACAGATACGCAGTATTTT.

This clonotype was seen a few times. The chain is built from TRBV7-8 and TRBJ2-1; no clear D. The CDR3 length is 16 residues. The V gene lost 7 bases and the J gene lost 2 bases, with 18 bases spanning the gap. Per germline, CDR1 SGHVS and CDR2 FQNEAQ. CDR3 sequence (DNA): TGTGCCAGCACCCCGTTAGGCGTCTCCCCCTACAATGAGCAGTTCTTC. Protein product: CASTPLGVSPYNEQFF.

This clonotype has a count of ten or more. The chain uses TRBV7-9 and TRBJ1-1, with TRBD1 matching 11 bases. Germline CDR1 reads SEHNR; CDR2 reads FQNEAQ (reference sequence). The CDR3 has 13 amino acids. Unmatched junction bases numbered 3, after V lost 11 bases and J lost 1 base. CDR3 DNA: TGTGCCGGAGGACAGGGGGCGAACACTGAAGCTTTCTTT. Its protein is CAGGQGANTEAFF.

The chain recombines TRBV29-1 with TRBJ2-1; 13 nucleotides line up with TRBD2. Germline CDR1 is SQVTM and CDR2 is ANQGSEA. The ends lost 6 bases at V and 10 bases at J; junction bases unmatched: 3. This CDR3 has 12 amino acids. The CDR3, as DNA: TGCAGCGTGGGGGGACTAGCGGGAGAGCAGTTCTTC. Residues: CSVGGLAGEQFF.

In its sample, this clonotype was seen a few times. The chain couples TRBV2 to TRBJ1-5; D not certain. Trimming took 6 bases from V and 0 from J, leaving 12 bases between them. CDR3 length: 15 amino acids. Germline CDR1 reads SNHLY; CDR2 reads FYNNEI. The CDR3 bases are TGTGCCAGCAGCGGTATTGGCTATAGCAATCAGCCCCAGCATTTT. Translating it yields CASSGIGYSNQPQHF.

V usage is TRBV2 and J usage is TRBJ2-1; the match to TRBD2 covers 10 bases. The CDR3 length is 15 residues. Germline V lookup: CDR1 SNHLY, CDR2 FYNNEI. J was trimmed by 6 bases and V by 2 bases; bases with no gene match: 4. As DNA, the CDR3 is TGTGCCAGCAGTGAAAGAGGACTAGCGGTCAATGAGCAGTTCTTC. Amino acid sequence: CASSERGLAVNEQFF.

The sample holds many counts of this clonotype. J is TRBJ2-2 and V is TRBV2, with 12 bases that match TRBD2. The CDR3 has 18 residues. Germline CDR1 SNHLY, CDR2 FYNNEI. J was trimmed by 1 base and V by 4 bases; bases with no gene match: 7. In nucleotides, the CDR3 is TGTGCCAGCAGTGGCGCTAGCGGGAGGGCGAGGAACACCGGGGAGCTGTTTTTT. This sequence encodes CASSGASGRARNTGELFF.

This clonotype was counted between two and nine times. J is TRBJ2-7 and V is TRBV5-1, with TRBD2 as a possible D gene (6 bases). Germline lookup yields CDR1 SGHRS and CDR2 YFSETQ. The CDR3 length is 14 residues. V was trimmed by 0 bases and J by 0 bases, leaving 7 bases between them. As DNA, the CDR3 is TGCGCCAGCAGCTTGGCGCGGGACTCCTACGAGCAGTACTTC. It specifies CASSLARDSYEQYF.

This clonotype appeared many times. One end of the junction is discordant with germline, which a read error may explain. The chain combines TRBV20-1 with TRBJ1-1; the match to TRBD1 covers 12 bases. CDR1 is DFQATT and CDR2 is SNEGSKA in the germline V gene (reference sequence). This CDR3 comprises 14 residues. The CDR3 sequence: CSARMGQGATGEFF. CDR3 nucleotide sequence: TGCAGTGCTAGAATGGGACAGGGGGCAACGGGAGAGTTTTTT.

The table lists this clonotype with a few counts. This chain joins TRBV7-3 and TRBJ2-1; D unresolved. Germline CDR1 reads SGHTA; CDR2 reads FQGTGA. The CDR3 is made up of 13 amino acids. Trimming took off 4 bases at V and 0 bases at J, with 4 bases between the two ends. CDR3 sequence: CASSSNSYNEQFF. The CDR3 DNA reads TGTGCCAGCAGCTCGAACTCCTACAATGAGCAGTTCTTC.

The sample holds many counts of this clonotype. The chain employs TRBV11-2 and TRBJ2-1; 11 bases are a match to TRBD2. This CDR3 spans 16 amino acids. Trimming took 2 bases from V and 7 from J; bases not matched to a gene: 7. CDR1 and CDR2 from the germline V gene are SGHAT and FQNNGV. CDR3 DNA: TGTGCCAGCAGCTTATCCAGCACTAGCGGGAGAAATGAGCAGTTCTTC. This translates into CASSLSSTSGRNEQFF.

This clonotype was detected a few times. V is TRBV28 and J is TRBJ2-7, with 8 bases aligning to TRBD2. This CDR3 has 13 amino acids. Germline lookup yields CDR1 MDHEN and CDR2 SYDVKM. After removal of 8 bases from V and 0 bases from J, the junction contained 3 bases not matched to a gene. The CDR3 DNA reads as TGTGCCAGCCAACTAGCGGTCTCCTACGAGCAGTACTTC. Its translation is CASQLAVSYEQYF.

The chain employs TRBV7-9 and TRBJ2-5; the match to TRBD2 covers 7 bases. J was trimmed by 2 bases and V by 4 bases; bases with no gene match: 16. CDR1 and CDR2 (germline): SEHNR, FQNEAQ (reference sequence). There are 18 residues in the CDR3. The CDR3 region has the DNA TGTGCCAGCAGCTCAAGGGAGGGAGAGATTGGGGATCAAGAGACCCAGTACTTC. Its protein is CASSSREGEIGDQETQYF.

This clonotype was detected many times. The genes are TRBV28 and TRBJ2-7, with unresolved D. V gave up 2 bases and J gave up 7 bases, with 6 bases separating them. The CDR3 consists of 11 residues. CDR1 and CDR2 (germline): MDHEN, SYDVKM. The CDR3 loop reads CASSLGLEQYF. DNA for the CDR3: TGTGCCAGCAGTTTAGGCCTTGAGCAGTACTTC. The variable domain in full, completed from reference TRBV28 and TRBJ2-7, reads DVKVTQSSRYLVKRTGEKVFLECVQDMDHENMFWYRQDPGLGLRLIYFSYDVKMKEKGDIPEGYSVSREKKERFSLILESASTNQTSMYLCASSLGLEQYFGPGTRLTVT.